The rows below give T cell receptor beta chains drawn from one sample of a study of T cell changes during pregnancy in multiple sclerosis. Generated by immunoSEQ multiplex PCR, the TCRdb table keeps only in-frame clones and is missing some. Here the sample spans tens of thousands of clones, roughly 92% being singletons. The input for sequencing was CD4+ T cells from peripheral blood mononuclear cells, taken in the third trimester of pregnancy. These receptors all come from a female donor with multiple sclerosis, enrolled in a pregnancy study. Both conserved end residues are trimmed from each CDR3. Fields, in order: CDR3 protein, V gene, J gene.

ASSVPGSTGELF	TRBV9	TRBJ2-2
ASSLGLAGEQY	TRBV5-1	TRBJ2-7
ASSLDSRYEQY	TRBV7-2	TRBJ2-7
ASSLSPAVGNEKLF	TRBV7-2	TRBJ1-4
ASSSGIGGYEQY	TRBV28	TRBJ2-7
ASSLGTSGSSYEQY	TRBV28	TRBJ2-7
ASSGDRPVRDGSSYNEQF	TRBV6-1	TRBJ2-1
ASSEGGQSLDTQY	TRBV6-1	TRBJ2-3
ASSLWQAGAANTGELF	TRBV5-1	TRBJ2-2
ASTGTSGRETQY	TRBV6-5	TRBJ2-5
ASSLDDSPVGKLF	TRBV7-2	TRBJ1-4
ASSPRGGTGPSYEQY	TRBV5-4	TRBJ2-7
ASSRTSGGLTDTQY	TRBV27	TRBJ2-3
ASSLGLTDTQY	TRBV5-1	TRBJ2-3
ASSPGGFNQPQH	TRBV18	TRBJ1-5
SVVTGARGDYNEQF	TRBV29-1	TRBJ2-1
ASSTDRAQETQY	TRBV5-1	TRBJ2-5
ASITGGAPSYNEQF	TRBV11-2	TRBJ2-1
ASSLGLAGGFTYEQY	TRBV7-9	TRBJ2-7
ASSPTPLAEGDTQY	TRBV28	TRBJ2-3
ASRMGQGSNTIY	TRBV6-5	TRBJ1-3
ASSLWRESNTGELF	TRBV9	TRBJ2-2
ASSSPIAGGAYEQY	TRBV6-5	TRBJ2-7
ASSLLDRAGGYT	TRBV18	TRBJ1-2
ASSDAGFGRTNTGELF	TRBV2	TRBJ2-2
AISEAGASNQPQH	TRBV10-3	TRBJ1-5
ASSLFGQGGSYNEQF	TRBV7-2	TRBJ2-1
ASSSVGPSGANVLT	TRBV28	TRBJ2-6
ASSRGQETTNEKLF	TRBV4-2	TRBJ1-4
ASSLVGRVSGGAETQY	TRBV5-4	TRBJ2-5
ASSVLLNTEAF	TRBV2	TRBJ1-1
ASSKATGTGYYGYT	TRBV19	TRBJ1-2
AISDSPNQPQH	TRBV10-3	TRBJ1-5
SVESGPLRGQY	TRBV29-1	TRBJ2-7
ASSVGSDITYEQY	TRBV9	TRBJ2-7
AWNPQGEAF	TRBV30	TRBJ1-1
ASSQWTGAFGGYT	TRBV28	TRBJ1-2
GGRCRY	TRBV25-1	TRBJ2-3
ASSLGRTGQPQY	TRBV7-8	TRBJ2-3
ASSESGGSNQPQH	TRBV10-2	TRBJ1-5
ASSLDTPRNPNTEAF	TRBV5-1	TRBJ1-1
ASSQPRGGVAGELF	TRBV4-3	TRBJ2-2
ASRDREIGRAGELF	TRBV27	TRBJ2-2
ASTPSGHRTDTQY	TRBV6-1	TRBJ2-3
ASSLAPAGGRNEQF	TRBV5-1	TRBJ2-1
ASSLYSVSPNEQY	TRBV5-4	TRBJ2-7
ASRTLSTDTQY	TRBV6-5	TRBJ2-3
ASSVGSGSLQETQY	TRBV9	TRBJ2-5
ASTQGGGTNEKLF	TRBV2	TRBJ1-4
ASSQSPTDRGCSNEQY	TRBV23-1	TRBJ2-7
ASSLTQGAAYGYT	TRBV27	TRBJ1-2
ASSLRQGWNTEAF	TRBV5-4	TRBJ1-1
ATSSFQVTDTQY	TRBV15	TRBJ2-3
ASSSSGMEAF	TRBV7-2	TRBJ1-1
ASSLGPYGYT	TRBV28	TRBJ1-2
ASTVTGSHEQY	TRBV28	TRBJ2-7
ASSRPTQGMGNQPQH	TRBV28	TRBJ1-5
AWSVWGGARVTGELF	TRBV30	TRBJ2-2
ASSLTGQAWSNQPQH	TRBV7-8	TRBJ1-5